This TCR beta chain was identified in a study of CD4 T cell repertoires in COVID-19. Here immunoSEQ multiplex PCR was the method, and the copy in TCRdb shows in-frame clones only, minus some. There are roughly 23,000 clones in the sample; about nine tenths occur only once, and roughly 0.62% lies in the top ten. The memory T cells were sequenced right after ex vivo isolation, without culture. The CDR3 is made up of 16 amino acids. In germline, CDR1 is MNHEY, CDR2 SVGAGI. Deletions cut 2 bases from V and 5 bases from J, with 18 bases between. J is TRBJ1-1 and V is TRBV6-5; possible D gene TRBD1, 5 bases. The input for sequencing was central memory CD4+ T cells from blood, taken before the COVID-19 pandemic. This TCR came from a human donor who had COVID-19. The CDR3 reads CASSYNPGSSGTEAFF. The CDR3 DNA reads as TGTGCCAGCAGTTACAACCCAGGGTCAAGTGGGACTGAAGCTTTCTTT.